This T cell receptor (beta chain) appears in the sequencing data of a study of metastatic and nonmetastatic thyroid tumors. Each patient came to thyroid surgery without any prior treatment (of any kind). TCRdb re-called clones via MiXCR from the PCR reads. The sample consists of some 16,000 clones, 10% to 15% of them appearing once. The germline V and J ends were trimmed by 4 bases and 0 bases, with 10 bases remaining between them. This CDR3 spans 15 amino acids. The germline V gene encodes CDR1 SEHNR and CDR2 FQNEAQ (reference sequence). This clone appeared many times. This clonotype originated in a female donor with papillary thyroid cancer or a benign thyroid nodule (not recorded which). Some clones in this sample may be carry-over from other donors' samples. The chain joins TRBV7-9 to TRBJ1-3; no firm D call. Sequenced material: blood. CDR3 sequence: CASSYGRLSGNTIYF. The CDR3 DNA reads as TGTGCCAGCAGCTACGGACGGCTCTCTGGAAACACCATATATTTT.